The entry below describes one TCR beta chain. The antigen remains unidentified. The use of a sample-barcoded 5' primer and a J-beta primer mix characterized a second PCR of roughly 7 to 12 cycles. Each CDR3 protein gets one entry after TCRdb re-called the 5' RACE reads with MiXCR. This sample yields some 900,000 distinct CDR3 sequences, of which 25% to 35% are seen a single time; about 18% belongs to the top ten. This specimen belongs to a study of blood T cells in healthy people across ages. Study observations and caveats: The recorded TCR beta diversity per million T cells decreased in a roughly linear manner with age. Diversity figures derived from one million T cells were judged to underestimate the true value.

Looked up from germline, CDR1 is SGHNT and CDR2 is YYREEE (reference sequence). V lost 4 bases to trimming and J lost 3 bases, with 15 bases between them. The CDR3 runs to 15 residues. This sequence joins TRBV5-4 and TRBJ2-3; D unclear. This TCR was sampled from a woman aged 80 or older in good health. Sequenced: blood. The CDR3 protein is CASSPDPGLTDTQYF. The CDR3 coding sequence is TGTGCCAGCAGCCCCGACCCGGGTCTTACAGATACGCAGTATTTT.